Reported below is one T cell receptor beta chain. Using immunoSEQ multiplex PCR, the repertoire was profiled, and TCRdb retains in-frame clones only, with some absent. The sample yields fewer than 150,000 clones, around nine tenths seen once. This specimen comes from a study of cytomegalovirus exposure and HLA in healthy donors. The donors were in the roughly 130-subject validation cohort, distinct from the roughly 670-subject first cohort. V gave up 2 bases and J gave up 8 bases, with 21 bases separating them. Looked up from germline, CDR1 is MGHRA and CDR2 is YSYEKL. The CDR3 is 17 residues long. The chain is built from TRBV4-1 and TRBJ1-4; D not resolved. This sequence originates from a man aged 30 to 39 in good health and CMV-seronegative. Sequenced sample: PBMCs. CDR3 loop: CASSQTHRERQDEKLFF. Here the CDR3 DNA reads TGCGCCAGCAGCCAAACTCACCGGGAGCGTCAGGACGAAAAACTGTTTTTT.